Below, 27 T cell receptor beta chains from the same sample are listed, as sequenced in a study of blood T cell repertoires in COVID-19 (dated by TCRdb to about 2020). The library was prepared using the immunoSEQ multiplex PCR assay. Held by TCRdb, this immuneACCESS table contains in-frame sequences only and omits some clones. Under half of the omission traces to an unresolved V gene where checked; the cause of the rest is unknown. Here the sample has more than 300,000 clones; 90% to 95% occur a single time. The ten biggest clones cover about 0.78% of the sample. Sequences were obtained from PBMCs or T cells enriched from blood (not recorded which). The receptors were gathered from a woman aged 40 to 50 who had been exposed to COVID-19.

The rearrangement uses TRBV5-1 and TRBJ1-2, with 9 bases fitting TRBD1. The length of the CDR3 is 14 residues. CDR1 SGHRS and CDR2 YFSETQ come from the germline V gene. The junction had 8 bases not matched to a gene; V was cut back by 4 bases and J by 7 bases. CDR3 protein: CASSPRTGEGGYTF. The CDR3 DNA is TGCGCCAGCAGCCCGAGGACAGGGGAGGGTGGCTACACCTTC.

J is TRBJ1-2 and V is TRBV5-5; D unclear. The ends were cut back, 3 bases at V and 4 bases at J, with 13 bases in the middle. Germline CDR1 reads SGHKS; CDR2 reads YYEKEE (reference sequence). The CDR3 has 14 amino acids. CDR3 in DNA: TGTGCCAGCAGCTCAATCGACATGCTCTATGGCTACACCTTC. Translated, it gives CASSSIDMLYGYTF.

This clone appeared once. The V and J genes are TRBV11-3 and TRBJ2-7; 8 bases are a match to TRBD2. Germline assignment: CDR1 SGHNT and CDR2 YENEEA. CDR3 size: 16 residues. V trimming: 1 base; J trimming: 2 bases; junction bases outside the gene matches: 7. The CDR3 region has the DNA TGTGCCAGCAGCTTAGGTCGAGGACTAGCCGCCTACGAGCAGTACTTC. As protein: CASSLGRGLAAYEQYF. The variable domain in full, completed from reference TRBV11-3 and TRBJ2-7, reads EAGVVQSPRYKIIEKKQPVAFWCNPISGHNTLYWYLQNLGQGPELLIRYENEEAVDDSQLPKDRFSAERLKGVDSTLKIQPAELGDSAVYLCASSLGRGLAAYEQYFGPGTRLTVT.

The chain is built from TRBV30 and TRBJ2-1; TRBD2 agrees at 9 bases. The length of the CDR3 is 14 residues. Looked up from germline, CDR1 is GTSNPN and CDR2 is SVGIG (reference sequence). After removal of 7 bases from V and 2 bases from J, the junction contained 6 bases not matched to a gene. In DNA, the CDR3 is TGTGCCTCCCAAGCGGGAGGAACCTACAATGAGCAGTTCTTC. This gives the protein CASQAGGTYNEQFF.

This clone has only one observation. The chain is built from TRBV11-2 and TRBJ1-1; TRBD1 might be the D (5 bases). Between the trimmed V and J ends, which lost 5 bases and 3 bases, there was a span of 13 bases. The CDR3 has 14 residues. The V gene's germline CDR1 is SGHAT and CDR2 FQNNGV. CDR3 nucleotides: TGTGCCAGCAGCCCAGGGAACCTGGACACTGAAGCTTTCTTT. Its translation is CASSPGNLDTEAFF.

The chain links TRBV5-1 to TRBJ2-3; D call uncertain. The CDR3 length is 11 residues. CDR1 and CDR2 from the germline V gene are SGHRS and YFSETQ. V lost 5 bases and J 6 bases, leaving 7 bases between the germline ends. CDR3 nucleotides: TGCGCCAGCAGGTCCGTGGATACGCAGTATTTT. Encoded protein: CASRSVDTQYF.

The V and J genes are TRBV19 and TRBJ1-5, with D possibly being TRBD1 (6 bases). Germline V gene lookup returns CDR1 LNHDA and CDR2 SQIVND (reference sequence). The V and J ends lost 1 base and 3 bases respectively, with 13 bases between them. The CDR3 runs to 16 residues. CDR3 in amino acids: CASSIVTGSYNQPQHF. DNA for the CDR3: TGTGCCAGTAGTATAGTAACAGGGAGTTACAATCAGCCCCAGCATTTT.

This clone appeared a few times. V usage is TRBV19 and J usage is TRBJ1-1, with D possibly being TRBD1 (6 bases). Germline lookup yields CDR1 LNHDA and CDR2 SQIVND (reference sequence). The CDR3 is 14 residues long. With 0 bases removed from V and 4 bases from J, the gap between germline ends came to 9 bases. CDR3 DNA: TGTGCCAGTAGTATAGATGGGGGCCTCACTGAAGCTTTCTTT. It translates to CASSIDGGLTEAFF. The variable domain in full, with the rest retrieved from reference TRBV19 and TRBJ1-1, is DGGITQSPKYLFRKEGQNVTLSCEQNLNHDAMYWYRQDPGQGLRLIYYSQIVNDFQKGDIAEGYSVSREKKESFPLTVTSAQKNPTAFYLCASSIDGGLTEAFFGQGTRLTVV.

In nucleotides, the CDR3 is TGTGCCAGTAGTCCCTTTGGCATTAATAGCAATCAGCCCCAGCATTTT. It translates to CASSPFGINSNQPQHF. The gene calls are TRBV19 and TRBJ1-5; the D is unclear. The ends were cut back, 5 bases at V and 0 bases at J, with 14 bases in the middle. The CDR3 has 16 residues. Germline values: CDR1 LNHDA, CDR2 SQIVND (reference sequence).

The chain uses TRBV18 and TRBJ1-1; 7 nucleotides agree with TRBD1. The trim removed 4 bases at V and 5 bases at J, leaving 13 bases unmatched. Germline V CDR1 and CDR2: KGHSH, LQKENI. The CDR3 totals 16 residues. CDR3 in amino acids: CASSREGGVGATEAFF. The DNA of the CDR3 is TGTGCCAGCTCACGAGAAGGGGGCGTAGGGGCGACTGAAGCTTTCTTT.

The chain couples TRBV30 to TRBJ1-3; possible D gene TRBD1, 5 bases. CDR1 and CDR2 (germline): GTSNPN, SVGIG (reference sequence). V was pared by 2 bases and J by 0 bases, with 14 bases between. The length of the CDR3 is 16 residues. CDR3 coding DNA: TGTGCCTGGAGTCGGACACCAGTGTACTCTGGAAACACCATATATTTT. Amino acid sequence: CAWSRTPVYSGNTIYF.

This chain joins TRBV20-1 and TRBJ1-1, with D perhaps TRBD1 (6 bases). V was trimmed by 5 bases and J by 10 bases, leaving 11 bases between them. The V gene's germline CDR1 is DFQATT and CDR2 SNEGSKA (reference sequence). The CDR3 has 10 amino acids. The DNA of the CDR3 is TGCAGTGCTCTTTACAGGGTAGCTTTCTTT. It yields the protein CSALYRVAFF.

This sequence joins TRBV19 and TRBJ2-6, with TRBD1 identical over 7 bases. V gave up 2 bases and J gave up 11 bases; unmatched junction bases: 9. The CDR3 contains 15 residues. The germline V gene has CDR1 LNHDA and CDR2 SQIVND (reference sequence). For the CDR3, the DNA is TGTGCCAGTAGTATACCCCGACAGGGTCCCCACGTCCTGACTTTC. Amino acid sequence: CASSIPRQGPHVLTF.

CDR3 nucleotide sequence: TGCGCCAGCAGTGAGTCGACGAGGAGGGCCACTGAAGCTTTCTTT. This codes for CASSESTRRATEAFF. The chain combines TRBV10-1 with TRBJ1-1; D gene uncertain. The CDR3 consists of 15 residues. V gave up 0 bases and J gave up 4 bases, with 12 bases separating them. Germline CDR1 is WNHNN and CDR2 is SYGVQD (reference sequence).

The chain is built from TRBV13 and TRBJ2-1; TRBD2 aligns across 8 bases. The CDR3 is 14 residues long. The V and J ends lost 8 bases and 3 bases, in that order; junction bases with no gene match: 6. Germline values: CDR1 PRHDT, CDR2 FYEKMQ (reference sequence). The chain's CDR3 is CASSGGSVYNEQFF. The CDR3 DNA sequence: TGTGCCAGCTCGGGGGGGAGTGTCTACAATGAGCAGTTCTTC. Combining the CDR3 with reference TRBV13 and TRBJ2-1 gives the whole variable domain AAGVIQSPRHLIKEKRETATLKCYPIPRHDTVYWYQQGPGQDPQFLISFYEKMQSDKGSIPDRFSAQQFSDYHSELNMSSLELGDSALYFCASSGGSVYNEQFFGPGTRLTVL.

The chain has TRBV15 and TRBJ2-3; D is undetermined. The CDR3 loop spans 15 amino acids. V lost 0 bases and J lost 0, with 7 bases in between. Germline V gives CDR1 LNHNV, CDR2 YYDKDF (reference sequence). DNA for the CDR3: TGTGCCACCAGCAGAGATCCTACTAGCACAGATACGCAGTATTTT. It codes for CATSRDPTSTDTQYF.

This chain joins TRBV29-1 and TRBJ2-6; 9 nucleotides align to TRBD1. After removal of 7 bases from V and 0 bases from J, the junction contained 13 bases not matched to a gene. The CDR3 consists of 18 residues. From germline, CDR1 is SQVTM and CDR2 ANQGSEA. Here the CDR3 reads CSAIPTGGENSGANVLTF. The CDR3 nucleotides are TGCAGCGCTATTCCAACAGGGGGCGAAAACTCTGGGGCCAACGTCCTGACTTTC.

The chain couples TRBV24-1 to TRBJ2-2; 7 positions match TRBD1. The J segment lost 4 bases and the V segment lost 3 bases, leaving 7 bases of the junction unmatched. CDR1 is KGHDR, CDR2 SFDVKD, per germline. This CDR3 comprises 16 residues. The CDR3 DNA follows: TGTGCCACCAGTGATCCTGGGCAGGGGGTCACCGGGGAGCTGTTTTTT. The encoded protein is CATSDPGQGVTGELFF.

This chain connects TRBV10-3 to TRBJ2-7; D possibly corresponds to TRBD1 (6 bases). The CDR3 is 15 residues long. The V gene lost 3 bases and the J gene lost 5 bases, with 17 bases spanning the gap. CDR1 is ENHRY, CDR2 SYGVKD, per germline. The CDR3 reads CAISDRGGVAHEQYF. Written as DNA, the CDR3 is TGTGCCATCAGTGATAGAGGGGGAGTGGCCCACGAGCAGTACTTC.

The chain combines TRBV9 with TRBJ1-2; 7 bases line up with TRBD1. The V gene end was trimmed by 3 bases and the J gene end by 7 bases; junction bases not matched to a gene: 6. Germline CDR1 is SGDLS and CDR2 is YYNGEE. This CDR3 comprises 13 residues. CDR3 in DNA: TGTGCCAGCAGCGCGGCAGGGGGTTCTGGCTACACCTTC. This sequence encodes CASSAAGGSGYTF.

This rearrangement joins TRBV7-3 to TRBJ1-2, with 9 bases lining up with TRBD1. This CDR3 is built from 13 residues. J lost 6 bases, V lost 5 bases, and 4 bases had no gene match. Germline V gene data show CDR1 as SGHTA and CDR2 as FQGTGA. In nucleotides, the CDR3 is TGTGCCAGCAGCATACGGGACAGGGATGGCTACACCTTC. This sequence encodes CASSIRDRDGYTF. Full variable domain (rest looked up from reference TRBV7-3 and TRBJ1-2): GAGVSQTPSNKVTEKGKYVELRCDPISGHTALYWYRQSLGQGPEFLIYFQGTGAADDSGLPNDRFFAVRPEGSVSTLKIQRTERGDSAVYLCASSIRDRDGYTFGSGTRLTVV.

This clone was detected a few times. The chain has TRBV7-3 and TRBJ2-1; possible D gene TRBD1, 6 bases. CDR1 and CDR2 (germline): SGHTA, FQGTGA. V lost 6 bases to trimming and J lost 0 bases, with 15 bases between them. The CDR3 spans 16 residues. Here the CDR3 DNA reads TGTGCCAGCAGTCCCGGGACAAGAACCTCCTACAATGAGCAGTTCTTC. Protein sequence: CASSPGTRTSYNEQFF.

V usage is TRBV5-1 and J usage is TRBJ2-1; 9 bases align to TRBD2. The CDR3 has 16 amino acids. J gave up 4 bases and V 0 bases, and 5 bases lay outside the gene matches. Germline loops: CDR1 SGHRS, CDR2 YFSETQ. This CDR3 is CASSLGPSGVYNEQFF. The CDR3 DNA reads TGCGCCAGCAGCTTGGGTCCTAGCGGGGTATACAATGAGCAGTTCTTC.

This clone has just a few counts. The chain links TRBV7-6 to TRBJ2-1; 8 bases agree with TRBD2. The CDR3 has 15 amino acids. Germline-derived CDR1 and CDR2 are SGHVS and FNYEAQ. J lost 8 bases, V lost 4 bases, and 10 bases had no gene match. Here the CDR3 DNA reads TGTGCCAGCAGCTCAAAGCGGGAGACGCGGGATGAGCAGTTCTTC. It specifies CASSSKRETRDEQFF.

This clone occurred a few times. The chain employs TRBV29-1 and TRBJ1-1; a possible D gene is TRBD1 (6 bases). The CDR3 extends over 12 amino acids. Trimming took off 5 bases at V and 5 bases at J, with 12 bases between the two ends. Germline V lookup: CDR1 SQVTM, CDR2 ANQGSEA. The CDR3 loop is CSVLQGETEAFF. The DNA of the CDR3 is TGCAGCGTTCTACAGGGAGAAACTGAAGCTTTCTTT.

The chain employs TRBV20-1 and TRBJ1-2; 8 nucleotides match TRBD1. The CDR3 is 11 amino acids. CDR1 DFQATT and CDR2 SNEGSKA come from the germline V gene (reference sequence). The junction had 3 bases not matched to a gene; V was cut back by 4 bases and J by 8 bases. The CDR3 sequence: CSAIQGGGYTF. DNA of the CDR3: TGCAGTGCTATACAGGGGGGCGGCTACACCTTC.

The chain has TRBV5-1 and TRBJ2-2; D unclear. V was clipped by 0 bases and J by 7 bases, with 4 bases between them. The CDR3 is made up of 12 amino acids. Per germline, CDR1 SGHRS and CDR2 YFSETQ. The CDR3 loop is CASSLANGELFF. The CDR3, as DNA: TGCGCCAGCAGCTTGGCTAACGGGGAGCTGTTTTTT.